The table lists the clone carrying this TCR beta chain with a few counts. Its antigen is still unknown. Primed by a sample-barcoded 5' primer and a J-beta primer mix, a second PCR proceeded for 7 to 11 cycles. TCRdb itself ran the 5' RACE reads through MiXCR, one entry per CDR3 protein. The sample carries about a million distinct CDR3 sequences, about 48% recorded once. These data originate in a study of blood T cells in healthy people across ages. Study-wide findings and caveats: No conclusive comparison of naive versus antigen-experienced cells was possible with unsorted PBMCs.

The sequenced sample consisted of blood. This receptor was obtained from a man aged 25-45 years in good health.

CDR3 region: CASSLVAGAGANVLTF. CDR3 DNA sequence: TGCGCCAGCAGCTTGGTGGCAGGGGCCGGGGCCAACGTCCTGACTTTC. The chain employs TRBV5-1 and TRBJ2-6, with D possibly matching TRBD1 (6 bases). CDR1 SGHRS and CDR2 YFSETQ come from the germline V gene. The CDR3 has 16 amino acids. Trimming shortened V by 0 bases and J by 4 bases, and 11 bases separated the two germline ends.